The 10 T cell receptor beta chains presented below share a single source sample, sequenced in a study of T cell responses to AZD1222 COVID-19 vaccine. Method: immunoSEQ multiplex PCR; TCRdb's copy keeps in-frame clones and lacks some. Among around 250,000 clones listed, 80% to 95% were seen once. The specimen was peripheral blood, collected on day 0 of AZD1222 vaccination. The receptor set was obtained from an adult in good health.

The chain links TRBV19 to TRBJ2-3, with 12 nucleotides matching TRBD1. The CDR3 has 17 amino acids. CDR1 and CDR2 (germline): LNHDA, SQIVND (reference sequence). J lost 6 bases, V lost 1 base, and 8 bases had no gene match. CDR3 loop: CASSIARDRGRADTQYF. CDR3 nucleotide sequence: TGTGCCAGTAGTATAGCCCGGGACAGGGGGCGCGCCGATACGCAGTATTTT.

The CDR3: CASSPRGEGNTEAFF. CDR3 nucleotides: TGTGCCAGCAGCCCGAGGGGGGAGGGGAACACTGAAGCTTTCTTT. The rearrangement links TRBV9 to TRBJ1-1, with TRBD1 as a possible D gene (6 bases). This CDR3 has 15 amino acids. Germline CDR1 SGDLS, CDR2 YYNGEE. V was shortened by 4 bases and J by 1 base, with 14 bases between the two germline ends.

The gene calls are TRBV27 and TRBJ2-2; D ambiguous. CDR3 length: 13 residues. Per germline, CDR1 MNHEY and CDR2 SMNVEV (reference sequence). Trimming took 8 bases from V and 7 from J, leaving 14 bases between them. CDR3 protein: CASYRAAGGELFF. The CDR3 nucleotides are TGTGCCAGCTACCGGGCGGCAGGCGGGGAGCTGTTTTTT.

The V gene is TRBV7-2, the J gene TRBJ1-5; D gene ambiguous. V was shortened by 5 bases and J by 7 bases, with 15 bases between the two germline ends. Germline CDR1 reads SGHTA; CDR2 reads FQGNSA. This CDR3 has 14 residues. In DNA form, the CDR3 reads TGTGCCAGCAGCCCCGGGTCCGCGGGACAGCCCCAGCATTTT. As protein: CASSPGSAGQPQHF.

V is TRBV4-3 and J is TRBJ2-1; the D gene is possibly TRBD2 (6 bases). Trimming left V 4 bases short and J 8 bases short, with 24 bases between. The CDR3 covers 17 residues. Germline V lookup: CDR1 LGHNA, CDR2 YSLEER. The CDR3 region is CASSLNSWGEDLDEQFF. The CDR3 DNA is TGCGCCAGCAGCCTAAATTCGTGGGGGGAGGATTTAGATGAGCAGTTCTTC.

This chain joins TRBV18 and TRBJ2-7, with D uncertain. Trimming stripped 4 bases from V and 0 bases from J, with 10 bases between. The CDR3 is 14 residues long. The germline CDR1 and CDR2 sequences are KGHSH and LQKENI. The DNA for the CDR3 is TGTGCCAGCTCACAGGGAAGCCGCTCCTACGAGCAGTACTTC. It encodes CASSQGSRSYEQYF.

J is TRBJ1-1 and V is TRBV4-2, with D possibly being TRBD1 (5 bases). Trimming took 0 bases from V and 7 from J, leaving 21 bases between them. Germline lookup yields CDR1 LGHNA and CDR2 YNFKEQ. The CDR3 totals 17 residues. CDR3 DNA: TGTGCCAGCAGCCAAGAAGGGGTTCAACAAGGCCATAATGAAGCTTTCTTT. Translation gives CASSQEGVQQGHNEAFF.

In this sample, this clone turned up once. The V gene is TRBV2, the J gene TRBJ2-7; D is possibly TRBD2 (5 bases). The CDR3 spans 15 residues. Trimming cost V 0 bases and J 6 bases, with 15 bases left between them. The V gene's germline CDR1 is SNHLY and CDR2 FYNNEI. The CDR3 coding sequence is TGTGCCAGCAGTGAAGCGCGAACCCAGAGGGCCGAGCAGTACTTC. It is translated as CASSEARTQRAEQYF.

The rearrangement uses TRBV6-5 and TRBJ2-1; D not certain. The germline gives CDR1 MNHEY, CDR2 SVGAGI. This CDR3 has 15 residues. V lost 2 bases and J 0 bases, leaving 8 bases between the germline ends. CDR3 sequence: CASSYQRASYNEQFF. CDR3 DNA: TGTGCCAGCAGTTACCAAAGGGCCTCCTACAATGAGCAGTTCTTC.

DNA for the CDR3: TGTGCCAGCAGTTACTCCGGGACACTCTACGAGCAGTACTTC. This codes for CASSYSGTLYEQYF. This chain links TRBV6-5 with TRBJ2-7; perhaps TRBD1 as D (6 bases). This CDR3 is 14 amino acids long. Germline values: CDR1 MNHEY, CDR2 SVGAGI. Trimming took 0 bases from V and 3 from J, leaving 9 bases between them.